One and the same sample provided the 27 T cell receptor beta chains below, sequenced in a study of early T cells in non-severe SARS-CoV-2 infection. TCRdb reprocessed the 5' RACE reads with MiXCR, giving one entry per CDR3 protein. This table holds around 80,000 distinct CDR3 sequences, around 13% found once. Sample: whole blood. These receptors originate from an adult who was a healthcare worker with PCR-confirmed SARS-CoV-2 infection or an uninfected control (not recorded which).

This clonotype came up many times. The chain couples TRBV7-9 to TRBJ2-1; D might be TRBD1 (6 bases). The length of the CDR3 is 19 residues. The V gene lost 5 bases and the J gene lost 5 bases, with 28 bases spanning the gap. Per the germline V gene, CDR1 is SEHNR and CDR2 is FQNEAQ (reference sequence). The DNA of the CDR3 is TGTGCCAGCAGCCGCGAGTTCGGGGCCTACAGGGTAAATCACAATGAGCAGTTCTTC. It yields the protein CASSREFGAYRVNHNEQFF.

This clonotype was observed once. A read error may produce the germline difference seen at one junction end. The genes are TRBV7-2 and TRBJ2-2; 10 positions match TRBD2. CDR1 is SGHTA and CDR2 is FQGNSA in the germline V gene. The CDR3 totals 16 residues. CDR3: CASSLGLARNTGEPFF. CDR3 nucleotides: TGTGCCAGCAGCTTGGGACTAGCGAGGAACACCGGGGAGCCGTTTTTT. The whole variable domain, remainder taken from reference TRBV7-2 and TRBJ2-2, is GAGVSQSPSNKVTEKGKDVELRCDPISGHTALYWYRQSLGQGLEFLIYFQGNSAPDKSGLPSDRFSAERTGGSVSTLTIQRTQQEDSAVYLCASSLGLARNTGEPFFGEGSRLTVL.

This chain joins TRBV27 and TRBJ2-1, with 11 bases lining up with TRBD2. J lost 15 bases, V lost 6 bases, and 22 bases had no gene match. Germline V lookup: CDR1 MNHEY, CDR2 SMNVEV (reference sequence). The CDR3 covers 17 residues. The CDR3 here is CASSFDTSGRGVWDWFF. The CDR3 coding sequence is TGTGCCAGCAGCTTTGACACTAGCGGGAGAGGCGTGTGGGACTGGTTCTTC.

This clonotype appeared a few times. DNA for the CDR3: TGTGCCAGTAGTATATCCGACAGGGATCCCTACAATGAGCAGTTCTTC. Its protein product is CASSISDRDPYNEQFF. V and J are TRBV19 and TRBJ2-1, with 7 bases fitting TRBD1. Germline trimming cut 2 bases from V and 2 bases from J; bases unmatched to any gene: 6. This CDR3 region has 16 residues. The germline gives CDR1 LNHDA, CDR2 SQIVND (reference sequence).

The gene calls are TRBV29-1 and TRBJ2-1; TRBD2 might be the D (6 bases). Germline assignment: CDR1 SQVTM and CDR2 ANQGSEA. The CDR3 is made up of 14 amino acids. Trimming shortened V by 6 bases and J by 0 bases, and 12 bases separated the two germline ends. CDR3 sequence: CSVSGGPSYNEQFF. The DNA for the CDR3 is TGCAGCGTCTCCGGGGGTCCCTCCTACAATGAGCAGTTCTTC.

The chain carries TRBV24-1 and TRBJ1-5; D is undetermined. Germline loops: CDR1 KGHDR, CDR2 SFDVKD. Trimming took 12 bases from V and 7 from J, leaving 18 bases between them. The CDR3 totals 13 residues. Written as DNA, the CDR3 is TGTGCCCCACGGAGCCAGGAAAGGCAGCCCCAGCATTTT. Amino acids: CAPRSQERQPQHF.

This clonotype was seen only a few times. The chain employs TRBV30 and TRBJ2-5; D is uncertain. Deletions cut 0 bases from V and 2 bases from J, with 13 bases between. Per the germline V gene, CDR1 is GTSNPN and CDR2 is SVGIG (reference sequence). This CDR3 contains 15 residues. The CDR3 loop reads CAWSVFGNPQETQYF. DNA for the CDR3: TGTGCCTGGAGTGTTTTTGGGAACCCACAAGAGACCCAGTACTTC.

J is TRBJ2-2 and V is TRBV29-1; D remains unclear. Germline CDR1 reads SQVTM; CDR2 reads ANQGSEA. This CDR3 comprises 14 residues. Trimming shortened V by 6 bases and J by 1 base, and 12 bases separated the two germline ends. The CDR3 sequence: CSVTGFRNTGELFF. DNA of the CDR3: TGCAGCGTCACCGGGTTTCGGAACACCGGGGAGCTGTTTTTT.

This clonotype is a singleton in its sample. The chain has TRBV12-3 or TRBV12-4 and TRBJ2-1; 8 bases map to TRBD2. The V gene end was trimmed by 6 bases and the J gene end by 6 bases; junction bases not matched to a gene: 10. The CDR3 extends over 15 amino acids. CDR3: CASRLGSGSRNEQFF. CDR3 coding DNA: TGTGCCAGCAGGCTAGGGAGCGGGAGTCGCAATGAGCAGTTCTTC.

This clonotype has ten or more counts. The chain links TRBV29-1 to TRBJ2-5; no firm D call. Germline V gene sequence: CDR1 SQVTM, CDR2 ANQGSEA. Trimming shortened V by 2 bases and J by 3 bases, and 13 bases separated the two germline ends. The CDR3 runs 14 residues. CDR3 residues: CSVEFSPSEETQYF. CDR3 DNA: TGCAGCGTTGAATTCTCGCCTTCCGAAGAGACCCAGTACTTC.

This clonotype was picked up a small number of times. V usage is TRBV7-8 and J usage is TRBJ1-5; D ambiguous. The CDR3 has 19 residues. CDR1 SGHVS and CDR2 FQNEAQ come from the germline V gene. V was cut by 0 bases and J by 0 bases, with 18 bases left in between. CDR3: CASSLARKAPFYSNQPQHF. The CDR3 DNA reads TGTGCCAGCAGCTTAGCGCGGAAGGCCCCCTTCTATAGCAATCAGCCCCAGCATTTT.

There are a few counts of this clonotype. The chain employs TRBV2 and TRBJ2-1; TRBD1 or TRBD2 may be the D gene (6 bases each). The V end was cut by 5 bases, the J end by 8 bases, with 13 bases between. The CDR3 totals 13 residues. Germline V CDR1 and CDR2: SNHLY, FYNNEI. DNA of the CDR3: TGTGCCAGCAGTTATATGAGGGGGGATGAGCAGTTCTTC. Residues: CASSYMRGDEQFF.

On this clonotype itself: The junction departs from the called germline gene at one end, perhaps through a read error. The chain joins TRBV7-9 to TRBJ2-7; tentative D call: TRBD1 (5 bases). This CDR3 comprises 13 residues. The germline V gene encodes CDR1 SEHNR and CDR2 FQNEAQ (reference sequence). CDR3 protein: CVSSLWGSYEQYF. Written as DNA, the CDR3 is TGTGTCAGCAGCTTATGGGGCAGCTACGAGCAGTACTTC.

The rearrangement links TRBV5-1 to TRBJ2-7; D ambiguous. The CDR3 totals 16 residues. The germline gives CDR1 SGHRS, CDR2 YFSETQ. Trimming pared 0 bases from V and 0 bases from J, leaving 13 bases between. The CDR3 nucleotides read TGCGCCAGCAGCTTGGCCCCAGCCTCGAGCTCCTACGAGCAGTACTTC. It translates to CASSLAPASSSYEQYF.

In this sample, this clonotype turned up many times. V and J are TRBV30 and TRBJ1-2, with 7 bases that match TRBD1. CDR3 size: 13 residues. CDR1 and CDR2 from the germline V gene are GTSNPN and SVGIG (reference sequence). Unmatched junction bases numbered 2, after V lost 2 bases and J lost 2 bases. In nucleotides, the CDR3 is TGTGCCTGGAGTACGACAGGGAACTATGGCTACACCTTC. Residues: CAWSTTGNYGYTF.

V is TRBV19 and J is TRBJ1-5; tentatively, D is TRBD1 (6 bases). The CDR3 has 13 amino acids. Germline CDR1 and CDR2: LNHDA and SQIVND (reference sequence). The V gene lost 7 bases and the J gene lost 2 bases, with 9 bases spanning the gap. Written as DNA, the CDR3 is TGTGCCAGTACGGACAGAGGCAATCAGCCCCAGCATTTT. Protein product: CASTDRGNQPQHF.

This clonotype was seen only a few times. The J gene is TRBJ2-1, the V gene TRBV10-3; maybe TRBD1 (6 bases). Germline CDR1 ENHRY, CDR2 SYGVKD. The CDR3 covers 13 residues. V lost 6 bases, J lost 8 bases, and 14 bases lay in between. The CDR3 loop is CAISSGDKDEQFF. The CDR3 DNA sequence: TGTGCCATCAGCTCAGGGGACAAGGATGAGCAGTTCTTC.

This clonotype has more than one count but fewer than ten. The rearrangement joins TRBV30 to TRBJ1-1, with 7 positions matching TRBD1. Germline V gene data show CDR1 as GTSNPN and CDR2 as SVGIG (reference sequence). The V and J ends lost 3 bases and 4 bases, in that order; junction bases with no gene match: 2. The CDR3 is 12 amino acids. The CDR3 DNA is TGTGCCTGGAGGGGGGACAGCACTGAAGCTTTCTTT. Translating gives CAWRGDSTEAFF. The full variable domain, in which reference TRBV30 and TRBJ1-1 provide the parts outside the CDR3, is SQTIHQWPATLVQPVGSPLSLECTVEGTSNPNLYWYRQAAGRGLQLLFYSVGIGQISSEVPQNLSASRPQDRQFILSSKKLLLSDSGFYLCAWRGDSTEAFFGQGTRLTVV.

In this sample, this clonotype turned up a few times. The chain recombines TRBV15 with TRBJ2-3; no reliable D call. The germline V gene has CDR1 LNHNV and CDR2 YYDKDF (reference sequence). The CDR3 has 15 residues. Trimming left V 4 bases short and J 6 bases short, with 17 bases between. Written as DNA, the CDR3 is TGTGCCACCAGCACCGCAATCTCCCGGGCTGATACGCAGTATTTT. It yields the protein CATSTAISRADTQYF.

In this sample, this clonotype turned up a few times. The V gene is TRBV29-1, the J gene TRBJ2-7; D remains unclear. The germline V and J ends were trimmed by 4 bases and 4 bases, with 11 bases remaining between them. The CDR3 sequence is 12 residues long. In germline, CDR1 is SQVTM, CDR2 ANQGSEA. DNA for the CDR3: TGCAGCGTTGTGGCAGCAGGTTACGAGCAGTACTTC. Translation: CSVVAAGYEQYF.

The chain joins TRBV12-3 or TRBV12-4 to TRBJ1-2, with D perhaps TRBD1 (5 bases). The CDR3 loop spans 14 amino acids. V was shortened by 8 bases and J by 9 bases, with 22 bases between the two germline ends. CDR3: CASRGGLPLGSYTF. In DNA, the CDR3 is TGTGCCAGCCGCGGGGGTCTCCCCTTAGGGAGCTACACCTTC.

The V gene is TRBV6-5, the J gene TRBJ1-1, with TRBD1 identical over 9 bases. Unmatched junction bases numbered 6, after V lost 6 bases and J lost 4 bases. CDR3 size: 14 residues. From germline, CDR1 is MNHEY and CDR2 SVGAGI. The chain's CDR3 is CASRRDRESTEAFF. CDR3 nucleotides: TGTGCCAGCAGGAGGGACAGGGAGAGCACTGAAGCTTTCTTT.

This clonotype occurred many times. The gene calls are TRBV7-9 and TRBJ2-1, with 7 bases aligning to TRBD2. Germline lookup yields CDR1 SEHNR and CDR2 FQNEAQ (reference sequence). CDR3 length equals 14 residues. V lost 2 bases, J lost 3 bases, and 1 base stayed unmatched. The CDR3 loop is CASSLLADYNEQFF. Here the CDR3 DNA reads TGTGCCAGCAGCTTACTAGCGGACTACAATGAGCAGTTCTTC.

The CDR3 DNA reads as TGTGCCAGCAGCCAAGATCCCAGCATTCTTGAAGCTTTCTTT. Protein product: CASSQDPSILEAFF. The chain combines TRBV4-2 with TRBJ1-1; D remains unclear. Trimming took off 0 bases at V and 7 bases at J, with 12 bases between the two ends. This CDR3 has 14 amino acids. The germline gives CDR1 LGHNA, CDR2 YNFKEQ.

The J gene is TRBJ2-3, the V gene TRBV28; D possibly uses TRBD1 or TRBD2 (5 bases each). The CDR3 has 14 residues. V was cut by 4 bases and J by 3 bases, with 11 bases left in between. The germline gives CDR1 MDHEN, CDR2 SYDVKM. CDR3 sequence reads: CASSWGIATDTQYF. The CDR3 nucleotides read TGTGCCAGCAGTTGGGGGATAGCTACAGATACGCAGTATTTT. The entire variable domain, with the rest obtained from reference TRBV28 and TRBJ2-3, is as follows: DVKVTQSSRYLVKRTGEKVFLECVQDMDHENMFWYRQDPGLGLRLIYFSYDVKMKEKGDIPEGYSVSREKKERFSLILESASTNQTSMYLCASSWGIATDTQYFGPGTRLTVL.

This clonotype was found many times. The chain joins TRBV9 to TRBJ2-3, with a weak D call TRBD1 (5 bases). V gave up 0 bases and J gave up 4 bases, with 9 bases separating them. CDR1 and CDR2 (germline): SGDLS, YYNGEE. The CDR3 loop spans 14 amino acids. CDR3 amino acids: CASSVEGQADTQYF. The CDR3 DNA reads TGTGCCAGCAGCGTAGAGGGGCAGGCAGATACGCAGTATTTT.

This clonotype turned up a few times. CDR3 sequence: CASSTGPADTQYF. The CDR3 region has the DNA TGTGCCAGCAGCACCGGGCCCGCGGATACGCAGTATTTT. The chain links TRBV7-9 to TRBJ2-3; D is ambiguous. The V gene lost 5 bases and the J gene lost 6 bases, with 12 bases spanning the gap. The V gene's germline CDR1 is SEHNR and CDR2 FQNEAQ (reference sequence). This CDR3 contains 13 residues.